The T cell receptor (beta chain) described here comes from a study of blood T cell repertoires in COVID-19. Trimming cost V 8 bases and J 3 bases, with 8 bases left between them. The CDR3 has 11 amino acids. The germline V gene encodes CDR1 WSHSY and CDR2 SAAADI. The assay was immunoSEQ multiplex PCR, and TCRdb's table has in-frame clones only and misses some. The table lists around 250,000 clones, more than 65% of them singletons. This TCR was recovered from a man over 45 who had recovered from COVID-19. The genes are TRBV10-2 and TRBJ2-7, with D possibly TRBD1 on 5 matching bases. Material: PBMCs or T cells enriched from blood (not recorded which). This CDR3 reads CASYDSYEQYF. The DNA of the CDR3 is TGCGCCAGCTACGACAGCTACGAGCAGTACTTC.